Following are 23 T cell receptor beta chains from one sample sequenced in a study of T cells in women clearing cervical HPV infection. Sequencing used immunoSEQ multiplex PCR; TCRdb keeps in-frame clones, though not all of them. Its clone listing holds 30,000 to 45,000 clones. The specimen was blood buffy coat. The receptors come from a woman aged 18 to 75 with a cervical HPV16 infection that either progressed to CIN3+ or cleared (not recorded which).

On this clone itself: The read gets to within 3 residues of the CDR3 end, and the germline J gene fills in the rest. The V and J genes are TRBV10-3 and TRBJ1-3, with TRBD1 identical over 7 bases. Per the germline V gene, CDR1 is ENHRY and CDR2 is SYGVKD. J gave up 4 bases and V 2 bases, and 5 bases lay outside the gene matches. The CDR3 is made up of 15 amino acids. The CDR3 protein is CAISEEGAPGNTIYF. CDR3 DNA (partial): TGTGCCATCAGTGAGGAGGGGGCGCCCGGAAACACC.

Worth noting for this clone: The observed sequence ends 3 residues before the CDR3 terminus, with the missing tail filled in from the germline J gene. This rearrangement joins TRBV6-2 or TRBV6-3 to TRBJ1-1; tentative D call: TRBD1 (5 bases). This CDR3 spans 15 amino acids. Germline assignment: CDR1 MNHEY and CDR2 SVGEGT. Trimming stripped 4 bases from V and 1 base from J, with 13 bases between. The CDR3 here is CASSSPRGWNTEAFF. The part of the CDR3 DNA that was read is TGTGCCAGCAGTTCGCCTCGGGGGTGGAACACTGAA.

As concerns this clone: The read falls 3 residues short of the CDR3 end, and the missing part is taken from the germline J gene. The chain has TRBV7-9 and TRBJ2-4, with D uncertain. V was cut by 3 bases and J by 6 bases, with 9 bases left in between. This CDR3 has 13 residues. Germline V gives CDR1 SEHNR, CDR2 FQNEAQ (reference sequence). The CDR3 bases that were read are TGTGCCAGCAGCTTGGGCGATAGAAACATT. Protein sequence: CASSLGDRNI. The entire CDR3 protein reads CASSLGDRNIQYF.

In the case of this clone: The read ends 3 residues shy of where the CDR3 ends; the end is completed using the germline J gene. At the DNA level, this CDR3 is encoded by other sequences in the same sample as well. The J gene is TRBJ2-3, the V gene TRBV20-1; 16 nucleotides align to TRBD2. This CDR3 has 16 amino acids. CDR1 and CDR2 from the germline V gene are DFQATT and SNEGSKA (reference sequence). The ends lost 6 bases at V and 4 bases at J; junction bases unmatched: 7. CDR3 in amino acids: CSAKGLAGGASDTQYF. Incomplete CDR3 DNA: TGCAGTGCGAAGGGACTAGCGGGGGGGGCGTCAGATACG.

As regards this clone: The read is 3 residues too short to cover the CDR3 end, so that end is filled in from the germline J gene. V and J are TRBV9 and TRBJ2-7; 7 nucleotides align to TRBD2. After removal of 4 bases from V and 6 bases from J, the junction contained 7 bases not matched to a gene. CDR1 SGDLS and CDR2 YYNGEE come from the germline V gene. The CDR3 spans 13 residues. CDR3 bases read: TGTGCCAGCAGCACAACCCCGGGGGGCGAG. This encodes CASSTTPGGE. The full CDR3 reads CASSTTPGGEQYF. The entire variable domain, with the rest obtained from reference TRBV9 and TRBJ2-7, is as follows: DSGVTQTPKHLITATGQRVTLRCSPRSGDLSVYWYQQSLDQGLQFLIQYYNGEERAKGNILERFSAQQFPDLHSELNLSSLELGDSALYFCASSTTPGGEQYFGPGTRLTVT.

With respect to this clone: The read falls 3 residues short of the CDR3 end, and the missing part is taken from the germline J gene. The genes are TRBV6-2 or TRBV6-3 and TRBJ1-1; D remains ambiguous. CDR1 and CDR2 (germline): MNHEY, SVGEGT. CDR3 length: 15 amino acids. Trimming cost V 0 bases and J 3 bases, with 11 bases left between them. CDR3 DNA (partial): TGTGCCAGCAGTTACTCCGCGCGGCTGCACACTGAA. This sequence encodes CASSYSARLHTE. The CDR3 in its entirety is CASSYSARLHTEAFF.

For this clone: The CDR3 extends 3 residues past the end of the read, so its final part is completed from the germline J gene. The rearrangement links TRBV6-2 or TRBV6-3 to TRBJ1-1, with D possibly being TRBD1 (5 bases). Trimming left V 6 bases short and J 0 bases short, with 14 bases between. The CDR3 sequence is 15 residues long. Germline V gene lookup returns CDR1 MNHEY and CDR2 SVGEGT. CDR3 protein: CASSRRGQLNTEAFF. The sequenced CDR3 bases are TGTGCCAGCAGCCGCAGAGGACAATTGAACACTGAA.

Concerning this clone itself: The sequence runs out 3 residues before the end of the CDR3; the remainder is reconstructed from the germline J gene. The chain uses TRBV7-9 and TRBJ1-1; TRBD1 might be the D (5 bases). The CDR3 has 14 residues. In germline, CDR1 is SEHNR, CDR2 FQNEAQ (reference sequence). CDR3 protein: CASSYDRSRETAFF. Partial CDR3 DNA: TGTGCCAGCAGTTATGATAGGTCCAGGGAGACA.

This chain's CDR3 is CATQRDVMNTEAFF. CDR3 DNA (partial): TGTGCCACCCAGAGAGATGTGATGAACACTGAA. V and J are TRBV10-3 and TRBJ1-1; D is undetermined. The missing CDR3 end, 3 residues past where the read stops, is filled in from the germline J gene. The CDR3 contains 14 residues. The germline V and J ends were trimmed by 10 bases and 0 bases, with 15 bases remaining between them. CDR1 and CDR2 (germline): ENHRY, SYGVKD.

Regarding this clone: The read halts 3 residues ahead of the CDR3 end, with the missing end drawn from the germline J gene. This chain joins TRBV6-2 or TRBV6-3 and TRBJ1-2; D perhaps matches TRBD1 (5 bases). Germline-derived CDR1 and CDR2 are MNHEY and SVGEGT. The V end lost 2 bases, the J end lost 1 base, and 14 bases lay between the germline ends. The CDR3 totals 16 residues. The CDR3 region is CASSYPTGGLNYGYTF. The covered CDR3 bases are TGTGCCAGCAGTTACCCGACCGGGGGACTTAACTATGGC.

As to this clone: The read ends 3 residues early relative to the CDR3; the germline J gene fills the gap. The gene calls are TRBV4-1 and TRBJ2-5; the D is unclear. The V end lost 1 base, the J end lost 1 base, and 7 bases lay between the germline ends. The V gene's germline CDR1 is MGHRA and CDR2 YSYEKL. The CDR3 covers 14 residues. CDR3 loop: CASSQVRVQETQYF. The CDR3 bases that were read are TGCGCCAGCAGCCAAGTTAGGGTCCAAGAGACC.

On this clone: The read stops 3 residues short of the end of the CDR3; the missing end is completed from the germline J gene. The chain combines TRBV19 with TRBJ1-2; maybe TRBD1 (5 bases). CDR1 LNHDA and CDR2 SQIVND come from the germline V gene (reference sequence). This CDR3 region has 13 residues. CDR3 protein: CASSLLLGGDYTF. CDR3 DNA, as far as it was read: TGTGCCAGTAGTTTACTCCTGGGAGGGGAC.

Remarks on this clone: With the read ending 3 residues before the CDR3 end, the germline J gene is used to fill in that end. V usage is TRBV19 and J usage is TRBJ1-1; D is perhaps TRBD1 (5 bases). The length of the CDR3 is 16 residues. Germline CDR1 and CDR2: LNHDA and SQIVND (reference sequence). V was cut by 5 bases and J by 1 base, with 17 bases left in between. The CDR3 loop is CASSRLIGASNTEAFF. The sequenced CDR3 bases are TGTGCCAGTAGTCGGTTAATAGGGGCGTCGAACACTGAA.

As concerns this clone: The observed sequence ends 3 residues before the CDR3 terminus, with the missing tail filled in from the germline J gene. The chain uses TRBV5-5 and TRBJ1-1, with TRBD1 as a possible D gene (6 bases). This CDR3 spans 13 amino acids. Germline V gene sequence: CDR1 SGHKS, CDR2 YYEKEE (reference sequence). The CDR3 region is CASASIGGTEAFF. The covered CDR3 bases are TGTGCCAGCGCCTCCATCGGCGGGACAGAA.

The CDR3 protein is CASSHRGGNTGELFF. The CDR3 DNA, read in part, is TGTGCCAGCAGCCACAGGGGAGGCAACACCGGGGAG. This chain connects TRBV14 to TRBJ2-2; the D call may be TRBD1 or TRBD2 (6 bases each). Sequencing ends 3 residues short of the CDR3 end; the germline J gene provides the rest. This CDR3 is 15 amino acids long. V gave up 3 bases and J gave up 2 bases, with 10 bases separating them. CDR1 and CDR2 (germline): SGHDN, FVKESK.

On this clone itself: Read coverage stops 3 residues before the CDR3 terminus; the germline J gene supplies the remainder. V gene TRBV6-2 or TRBV6-3 combines with J gene TRBJ2-2; 7 nucleotides line up with TRBD1. Germline CDR1 MNHEY, CDR2 SVGEGT. The CDR3 is 16 amino acids. This chain's CDR3 is CASSDRDRDLGEKLFF. CDR3 DNA, as far as it was read: TGTGCCAGCAGTGATCGTGACAGGGATCTCGGCGAAAAG.

Note on this clone: The read gets to within 3 residues of the CDR3 end, and the germline J gene fills in the rest. The chain uses TRBV6-1 and TRBJ1-2; TRBD1 matches at 8 bases. V shed 4 bases and J 4 bases; nucleotides not matched to a gene: 8. The CDR3 has 15 amino acids. Germline CDR1 reads MNHNS; CDR2 reads SASEGT. The CDR3 here is CASSATGQGLYGYTF. The CDR3 DNA, read in part, is TGTGCCAGCAGTGCCACAGGACAGGGTCTCTATGGC.

Worth noting for this clone: The read ends 3 residues early relative to the CDR3; the germline J gene fills the gap. V and J are TRBV5-6 and TRBJ2-1; no definite D call. The CDR3 runs 15 residues. Germline V gives CDR1 SGHDT, CDR2 YYEEEE. Trimming shortened V by 2 bases and J by 7 bases, and 16 bases separated the two germline ends. The sequenced CDR3 bases are TGTGCCAGCAGCTTCTGGGTAGCCACTGGGAATGAG. As protein: CASSFWVATGNE. The whole CDR3 is CASSFWVATGNEQFF. Full variable domain (outside the CDR3, taken from reference TRBV5-6 and TRBJ2-1): DAGVTQSPTHLIKTRGQQVTLRCSPKSGHDTVSWYQQALGQGPQFIFQYYEEEERQRGNFPDRFSGHQFPNYSSELNVNALLLGDSALYLCASSFWVATGNEQFFGPGTRLTVL.

Regarding this clone: At one of its ends the junction is not consistent with the germline gene, which may arise from a read error. The read gets to within 3 residues of the CDR3 end, and the germline J gene fills in the rest. V gene TRBV4-2 combines with J gene TRBJ2-7, with D possibly TRBD1 on 5 matching bases. Germline loops: CDR1 LGHNA, CDR2 YNFKEQ. The CDR3 is made up of 15 amino acids. The CDR3 bases that were read are TGCGCCAGCAGCCAAGATCAGGACACTTACTACGAG. Residues: CASSQDQDTYYE. The CDR3 in its entirety is CASSQDQDTYYEQYF.

Regarding this clone: The missing CDR3 end, 3 residues past where the read stops, is filled in from the germline J gene. The V and J genes are TRBV2 and TRBJ1-5, with D possibly TRBD1 on 5 matching bases. CDR1 is SNHLY and CDR2 is FYNNEI in the germline V gene. Trimming shortened V by 6 bases and J by 6 bases, and 15 bases separated the two germline ends. CDR3 size: 14 residues. CDR3 protein: CASSPEGRGQPQHF. CDR3 bases read: TGTGCCAGCAGCCCTGAGGGGAGGGGTCAGCCC.

In the case of this clone: The read gets to within 3 residues of the CDR3 end, and the germline J gene fills in the rest. V is TRBV6-4 and J is TRBJ2-1; 9 nucleotides match TRBD2. CDR1 MRHNA and CDR2 SNTAGT come from the germline V gene. The V and J ends lost 3 bases and 2 bases, in that order; junction bases with no gene match: 2. This CDR3 spans 15 amino acids. The CDR3 DNA, read in part, is TGTGCCAGCAGTGAATCTAGCGGGACCTACAATGAG. It translates to CASSESSGTYNE. The CDR3, in full, reads CASSESSGTYNEQFF.

Comments on this clone: The CDR3 end falls 3 residues outside the read, so it is completed with the germline J gene. The genes are TRBV20-1 and TRBJ1-4; the D gene is possibly TRBD1 (6 bases). Trimming removed 5 bases from V and 7 bases from J, with 17 bases in between. This CDR3 spans 14 amino acids. CDR1 and CDR2 (germline): DFQATT, SNEGSKA (reference sequence). CDR3 region: CSARDPTGAEKLFF. The CDR3 DNA, read in part, is TGCAGTGCTCGTGACCCGACAGGAGCTGAAAAA.

On this clone itself: With the read ending 3 residues before the CDR3 end, the germline J gene is used to fill in that end. The chain joins TRBV10-2 to TRBJ2-2; D might be TRBD1 (5 bases). The CDR3 sequence is 18 residues long. The V end was cut by 0 bases, the J end by 2 bases, with 16 bases between. CDR1 WSHSY and CDR2 SAAADI come from the germline V gene. This CDR3 is CASSESSWGRYNTGELFF. The CDR3 DNA, read in part, is TGCGCCAGCAGTGAGTCATCATGGGGCCGCTATAACACCGGGGAG.